This T cell receptor (beta chain) was recovered during a study of blood T cell repertoires in COVID-19. This CDR3 contains 15 residues. The ends were cut back, 2 bases at V and 5 bases at J, with 12 bases in the middle. Germline V lookup: CDR1 KGHSH, CDR2 LQKENI. Assay: immunoSEQ multiplex PCR; the TCRdb copy retains only in-frame clones and omits some. The sample has some 81,000 clones; 90% to 95% are singletons. This clonotype was obtained from a human donor with active COVID-19. The donor label of this sample is uncertain. Material for sequencing was peripheral blood. V and J are TRBV18 and TRBJ2-2, with D maybe TRBD2 (6 bases). DNA for the CDR3: TGTGCCAGCTCACCAGGAGGGCTTGGGACCGGGGAGCTGTTTTTT. Its translation is CASSPGGLGTGELFF.